These T cell receptor beta chains were read from a single sample in a study of technical replicates of blood from a few donors. Clones were read by immunoSEQ multiplex PCR, and TCRdb kept only the in-frame ones, dropping some. The sample records about 70,000 clones, roughly 97% being singletons. Sample: T cells isolated from PBMCs. The receptors derive from a human donor in good health. Each CDR3 is given with its conserved first and last residue. D genes are given only for firm matches. For some rows the clone size is stated as once, few or many, or as a class when expanded; others skip it.

V gene	D gene	clone size	J gene	CDR3 DNA	CDR3 protein
TRBV6-4	TRBD1	-	TRBJ1-1	TGTGCCAGCAGGGACCTCGACAGGGACACTGAAGCTTTCTTT	CASRDLDRDTEAFF
TRBV7-9	TRBD2	-	TRBJ2-3	TGTGCCAGCAGCTTACTAGCGGGAGGGCCTGTCACAGATACGCAGTATTTT	CASSLLAGGPVTDTQYF
TRBV19	-	-	TRBJ1-2	TGTGCCAGTAGTATGGGGCCAGCATATGGCTACACCTTC	CASSMGPAYGYTF
TRBV29-1	-	-	TRBJ2-7	TGCAGCGTTACGAGGGATTCCTACGAGCAGTACTTC	CSVTRDSYEQYF
TRBV27	-	-	TRBJ2-3	TGTGCCACCACAACGCGAGGCGGCACAGATACGCAGTATTTT	CATTTRGGTDTQYF
TRBV13	-	-	TRBJ1-1	TGTGCCAGCAGCTTGGCCCTGACAGATTTGAACACTGAAGCTTTCTTT	CASSLALTDLNTEAFF
TRBV2	-	-	TRBJ1-1	TGTGCCAGCATCCCCCAGGGGCGGAACACTGAAGCTTTCTTT	CASIPQGRNTEAFF
TRBV9	TRBD2	-	TRBJ2-7	TGTGCCAGCAGCGTAGGGGGAGCGGGAGCCCGCTACGAGCAGTACTTC	CASSVGGAGARYEQYF
TRBV11-2	-	-	TRBJ2-7	TGTGCCAGCAGCTTAGAGCCCAACGGGTTTTACGAGCAGTACTTC	CASSLEPNGFYEQYF
TRBV19	TRBD2	-	TRBJ2-2	TGTGCTTCTGGACTAGCGGAGACGAACACCGGGGAGCTGTTTTTT	CASGLAETNTGELFF
TRBV2	TRBD1	-	TRBJ2-7	TGTGCCAGCAGTGAACCCCGGACAGGCGGGCAGTACTTC	CASSEPRTGGQYF
TRBV5-8	TRBD1	-	TRBJ1-4	TGTGCCAGCAGCTTGTTTGGGACAGGGGGCTCTAATGAAAAACTGTTTTTT	CASSLFGTGGSNEKLFF
TRBV11-2	-	-	TRBJ2-3	TGTGCCAGCAGCCATGACTACACAGATACGCAGTATTTT	CASSHDYTDTQYF
TRBV28	-	-	TRBJ2-7	TGTGCCAGCAGGTCCGGGACACACGAGCAGTACTTC	CASRSGTHEQYF
TRBV5-1	TRBD2	-	TRBJ2-1	TGCGCCAGCAGCTTGTCTAGCGGGAATCACAATGAGCAGTTCTTC	CASSLSSGNHNEQFF
TRBV5-1	-	-	TRBJ2-1	TGCGCCAGCAGCTTAAGTGCAGGACTCTCCTACAATGAGCAGTTCTTC	CASSLSAGLSYNEQFF
TRBV5-8	-	-	TRBJ2-7	TGTGCCAGCAGCTTTAAGGGACTTCTCTCCTACGAGCAGTACTTC	CASSFKGLLSYEQYF
TRBV27	TRBD1	-	TRBJ2-3	TGTGCCAGCAGTTTATCGGCCGTGGTCAGGGGGCGGGATACGCAGTATTTT	CASSLSAVVRGRDTQYF
TRBV19	-	-	TRBJ1-5	TGTGCCAGTAGTACAGAAAACAGGGTGTCTCAGCCCCAGCATTTT	CASSTENRVSQPQHF
TRBV7-3	-	once	TRBJ2-7	TGTGCCAGCAGCTCCACGGGCACAGGGATTCAGTACTTC	CASSSTGTGIQYF
TRBV6-5	-	once	TRBJ2-5	TGTGCCAGCAGTTACTCGATAACAGGGCAAGAGACCCAGTACTTC	CASSYSITGQETQYF
TRBV10-3	TRBD2	-	TRBJ2-7	TGTGCCATCAGTCCTAGCGGGGGAGCCTACGAGCAGTACTTC	CAISPSGGAYEQYF
TRBV6-1	-	once	TRBJ1-5	TGTGCCAGCAGTGAATCGGTAGCTGGCAATCAGCCCCAGCATTTT	CASSESVAGNQPQHF
TRBV5-1	-	-	TRBJ2-1	TGCGCCAGCAGCAAAACCGGGACTCTCGAAAATGAGCAGTTCTTC	CASSKTGTLENEQFF
TRBV2	TRBD1	-	TRBJ2-2	TGTGCCAGCAGTGAAGTAGGACAGGGCACCGGGGAGCTGTTTTTT	CASSEVGQGTGELFF
TRBV6-1	-	-	TRBJ1-2	TGTGCCAGCAGTGACCAGGGCTACTATGGCTACACCTTC	CASSDQGYYGYTF
TRBV29-1	TRBD1	-	TRBJ1-2	TGCAGCGTTGAAGGGGGGACAGGGGGCGTAGTTAGTGGCTACACCTTC	CSVEGGTGGVVSGYTF
TRBV4-1	-	-	TRBJ1-4	TGCGCCAGCAGCCAAGTAGGGGAAAGTGTTCCGGCTAATGAAAAACTGTTTTTT	CASSQVGESVPANEKLFF
TRBV6-5	TRBD1	-	TRBJ1-1	TGTGCCAGCAAAACGATTCCGGGACAGGGAGAAGCTTTCTTT	CASKTIPGQGEAFF
TRBV4-2	-	-	TRBJ2-3	TGTGCCAGCAGCCCCCCCGGTCCAGATACGCAGTATTTT	CASSPPGPDTQYF
TRBV2	-	-	TRBJ1-5	TGTGCCAGCGTCGCAGGGGTAGGTCAGCCCCAGCATTTT	CASVAGVGQPQHF